In this sample, the clone carrying this T cell receptor (beta chain) is medium-sized. Its antigen is unknown. This sample is drawn from a study of T and B cells in COVID-19 patients. At the level of the study: Peripheral blood came from COVID-19 patients with active infection or after recovery. The recovered cohort's median age was approximately 37 years, versus about 67 years in active infection. Study outcomes and limitations: Patients with COVID-19 reportedly showed strongly skewed T cell receptor beta variable and joining gene usage.

BIOMED2 TRB-A/B primer pools were used in multiplex TRB PCR. TCRdb called the multiplex PCR reads again in MiXCR, with one record for every CDR3 protein. This sample carries about 9,500 distinct CDR3 sequences, around 28% of them seen once, and the ten largest clones take 25% to 30%. Blood genomic DNA input for TRB amplification was about 220-500 ng. The receptor was isolated from a human donor who had recovered from COVID-19. What was sequenced was blood.

DNA of the CDR3: TGTGCCAGCAGCTACTTGGCTAGCGGTATTATGGTCGGGGAGCTGTTTTTT. It encodes CASSYLASGIMVGELFF. The chain joins TRBV5-5 to TRBJ2-2; 7 positions match TRBD2. CDR1 and CDR2 from the germline V gene are SGHKS and YYEKEE (reference sequence). The CDR3 is made up of 17 amino acids. The V gene end was trimmed by 3 bases and the J gene end by 7 bases; junction bases not matched to a gene: 15.